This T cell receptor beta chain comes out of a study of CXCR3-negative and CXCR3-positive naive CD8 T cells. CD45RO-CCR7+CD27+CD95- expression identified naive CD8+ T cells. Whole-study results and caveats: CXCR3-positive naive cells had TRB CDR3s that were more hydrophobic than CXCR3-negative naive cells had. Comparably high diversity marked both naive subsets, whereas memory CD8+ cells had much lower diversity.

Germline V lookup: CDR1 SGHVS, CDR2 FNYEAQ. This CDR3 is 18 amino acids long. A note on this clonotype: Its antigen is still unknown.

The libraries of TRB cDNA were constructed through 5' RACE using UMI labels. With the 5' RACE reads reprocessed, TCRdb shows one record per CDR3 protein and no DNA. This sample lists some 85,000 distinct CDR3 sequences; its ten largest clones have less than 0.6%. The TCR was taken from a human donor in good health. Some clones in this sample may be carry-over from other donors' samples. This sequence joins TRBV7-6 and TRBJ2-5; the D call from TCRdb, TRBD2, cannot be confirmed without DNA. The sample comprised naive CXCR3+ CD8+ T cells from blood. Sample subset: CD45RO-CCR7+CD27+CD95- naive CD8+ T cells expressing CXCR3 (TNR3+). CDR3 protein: CASSFAGTTSGGQETQYF.